The TCR beta chain under discussion was sequenced for a study of cytomegalovirus exposure and HLA in healthy donors. About the research overall: It was reported in a later analysis that the 95 to 150 validation repertoires used the same platform as the roughly 670 first-cohort repertoires. Points from the study as a whole: The tendency of first-cohort TCR clusters to co-occur in the 110 or so validation repertoires emerged from a later analysis.

TCRdb keeps only in-frame clones here, not all; method: immunoSEQ multiplex PCR. Here the sample spans some 170,000 clones, around 86% being singletons. Remarks on this clone: Its matching antigen is unknown.

Germline assignment: CDR1 SNHLY and CDR2 FYNNEI. Deletions cut 7 bases from V and 5 bases from J, with 17 bases between. This CDR3 is 14 amino acids long. The sequenced material came from PBMCs. This TCR was recovered from a young man in good health and CMV-seropositive. This chain connects TRBV2 to TRBJ2-5, with TRBD1 as a possible D gene (5 bases). The CDR3 here is CASTVGQGWETQYF. CDR3 DNA: TGTGCCAGCACTGTGGGCCAGGGCTGGGAGACCCAGTACTTC. Supplemented by reference TRBV2 and TRBJ2-5, the full variable domain reads EPEVTQTPSHQVTQMGQEVILRCVPISNHLYFYWYRQILGQKVEFLVSFYNNEISEKSEIFDDQFSVERPDGSNFTLKIRSTKLEDSAMYFCASTVGQGWETQYFGPGTRLLVL.